A single sample gave rise to the 8 T cell receptor beta chains below, sequenced in a study of T cells in women clearing cervical HPV infection. Sequencing used immunoSEQ multiplex PCR; TCRdb keeps in-frame clones, though not all of them. This repertoire comprises under 50,000 clones; its ten largest clones make up around 5%. The sequenced sample consisted of blood buffy coat. The receptor set was obtained from a woman between 18 and 75 years old with a cervical HPV16 infection that either progressed to CIN3+ or cleared (not recorded which).

With respect to this clone: The CDR3 extends 3 residues past the end of the read, so its final part is completed from the germline J gene. The rearrangement joins TRBV11-2 to TRBJ2-7; D gene ambiguous. V lost 1 base and J lost 3, with 4 bases in between. Germline loops: CDR1 SGHAT, CDR2 FQNNGV. The CDR3 loop spans 12 amino acids. The sequenced part of the CDR3 DNA is TGTGCCAGCAGCTTAGCCGGCTACGAG. Translation gives CASSLAGYE. The whole CDR3 protein is CASSLAGYEQYF.

For this clone: The read falls 3 residues short of the CDR3 end, and the missing part is taken from the germline J gene. The rearrangement uses TRBV5-4 and TRBJ2-7; 7 bases map to TRBD1. V shed 4 bases, J shed 1 base, and the junction held 2 bases outside the gene matches. The CDR3 is 13 residues long. Germline loops: CDR1 SGHNT, CDR2 YYREEE (reference sequence). The CDR3 bases that were read are TGTGCCAGCAGCGTGGACAGGTCCTACGAG. It encodes CASSVDRSYE. The entire CDR3 reads CASSVDRSYEQYF.

As concerns this clone: From the germline J gene comes the end of the CDR3, since the read stops 3 residues before it. The V call is TRBV28, the J call TRBJ2-2, with 8 bases lining up with TRBD2. The ends lost 6 bases at V and 1 base at J; junction bases unmatched: 4. CDR3 size: 15 residues. Germline CDR1 reads MDHEN; CDR2 reads SYDVKM. The CDR3 bases that were read are TGTGCCAGCAGCCGGCTAGCGGGGAACACCGGGGAG. It yields the protein CASSRLAGNTGE. The whole CDR3 sequence reads CASSRLAGNTGELFF.

About this clone itself: The read terminates 3 residues before the CDR3 end, so the remaining end is supplied by the germline J gene. The V gene is TRBV20-1, the J gene TRBJ2-5, with 10 bases lining up with TRBD2. Per germline, CDR1 DFQATT and CDR2 SNEGSKA (reference sequence). The V segment lost 0 bases and the J segment 5 bases; nucleotides outside the gene matches: 18. This CDR3 is 19 amino acids long. The CDR3 is CSARDSGLAGALVSETQYF. CDR3 DNA (partial): TGCAGTGCTAGAGATTCAGGGCTAGCGGGGGCTCTAGTATCGGAGACC.

With respect to this clone: From the germline J gene comes the end of the CDR3, since the read stops 3 residues before it. This chain joins TRBV11-2 and TRBJ2-5; tentatively, D is TRBD2 (5 bases). This CDR3 spans 15 amino acids. Between the trimmed V and J ends, which lost 1 base and 5 bases, there was a span of 14 bases. Germline V gene sequence: CDR1 SGHAT, CDR2 FQNNGV. CDR3 in amino acids: CASSLGGFGEETQYF. The CDR3 bases that were read are TGTGCCAGCAGCTTAGGCGGGTTTGGGGAGGAGACC.

To note about this clone: The read is 3 residues too short to cover the CDR3 end, so that end is filled in from the germline J gene. This chain links TRBV14 with TRBJ1-3, with 10 nucleotides matching TRBD1. CDR1 and CDR2 (germline): SGHDN, FVKESK. The CDR3 is 13 amino acids. CDR3 residues: CASSWDRGGRIYF. The DNA read from the CDR3 is TGTGCCAGCAGCTGGGACAGGGGAGGCAGA. The full variable domain, with the rest looked up from reference TRBV14 and TRBJ1-3, is EAGVTQFPSHSVIEKGQTVTLRCDPISGHDNLYWYRRVMGKEIKFLLHFVKESKQDESGMPNNRFLAERTGGTYSTLKVQPAELEDSGVYFCASSWDRGGRIYFGEGSWLTVV.

In the case of this clone: Read data end 3 residues before the CDR3 end; the end is taken from the germline J gene. The rearrangement uses TRBV7-8 and TRBJ1-3, with no clear D. This CDR3 region has 15 residues. Germline loops: CDR1 SGHVS, CDR2 FQNEAQ. V lost 5 bases to trimming and J lost 4 bases, with 15 bases between them. This CDR3 reads CASSPRPDKGNTIYF. CDR3 DNA (partial): TGTGCCAGCAGCCCTAGGCCCGATAAAGGAAACACC.

Comments on this clone: The CDR3 end is not reached by the read, which stops 3 residues before it; the germline J gene fills it in. The chain carries TRBV5-5 and TRBJ2-2; a possible D gene is TRBD1 (6 bases). V lost 4 bases to trimming and J lost 5 bases, with 12 bases between them. This CDR3 contains 14 residues. Germline V lookup: CDR1 SGHKS, CDR2 YYEKEE (reference sequence). CDR3 amino acids: CASSGPGQTGELFF. The CDR3 DNA, read in part, is TGTGCCAGCAGCGGCCCCGGACAGACCGGGGAG.